The 23 T cell receptor beta chains listed next were all sequenced from one sample in a study of T cells in Graves' hyperthyroidism and ophthalmopathy. Template material for amplifying TCR beta CDR3 regions consisted of RNA transcripts. The HTBI primer set served for first-round RT-PCR of the TCR CDR3. TCRdb reprocessed the multiplex PCR reads with MiXCR, giving one entry per CDR3 protein. The sample has fewer than 500,000 distinct CDR3 sequences; 14% are singletons. The sample consisted of blood. The source is a woman aged 30 to 39 with Graves' ophthalmopathy.

This clonotype was seen at least ten times. This sequence joins TRBV6-5 and TRBJ1-4; D is possibly TRBD1 (6 bases). The CDR3 loop spans 15 amino acids. From germline, CDR1 is MNHEY and CDR2 SVGAGI. V was pared by 0 bases and J by 5 bases, with 10 bases between. The chain's CDR3 is CASSYSRDRNEKLFF. The CDR3 nucleotides read TGTGCCAGCAGTTACTCGAGAGACAGGAATGAAAAACTGTTTTTT.

This clonotype was counted ten times or more. This chain joins TRBV30 and TRBJ1-1, with D unresolved. CDR3 length: 13 amino acids. The germline V gene encodes CDR1 GTSNPN and CDR2 SVGIG (reference sequence). V lost 7 bases and J 2 bases, leaving 14 bases between the germline ends. The CDR3 reads CASDTTVNTEAFF. The CDR3 DNA follows: TGTGCCTCTGACACGACTGTAAACACTGAAGCTTTCTTT.

This clonotype has at least ten counts. The chain is built from TRBV7-9 and TRBJ2-7; 7 positions agree with TRBD1. V lost 4 bases to trimming and J lost 3 bases; unmatched junction nucleotides: 6. Per germline, CDR1 SEHNR and CDR2 FQNEAQ (reference sequence). CDR3 length: 14 residues. The CDR3 DNA is TGTGCCAGCAGCTCTAGGGACAGAATCTACGAGCAGTACTTC. It codes for CASSSRDRIYEQYF.

This clonotype turned up a few times. This chain uses TRBV12-3 or TRBV12-4 with TRBJ1-6; TRBD1 agrees at 7 bases. Losses at the gene ends were 6 bases for V and 9 bases for J; bases not matched to a gene: 11. The CDR3 runs to 15 residues. As DNA, the CDR3 is TGTGCCAGCAGACCCGGGACAGAGTTTAGTTCACCCCTCCACTTT. Amino acids: CASRPGTEFSSPLHF.

This clonotype came up a few times. The chain joins TRBV6-5 to TRBJ1-4; no firm D call. Germline V gene sequence: CDR1 MNHEY, CDR2 SVGAGI. The germline V and J ends were trimmed by 3 bases and 7 bases, with 3 bases remaining between them. The length of the CDR3 is 11 residues. The CDR3 DNA is TGTGCCAGCAGTTATGGTGAAAAACTGTTTTTT. Translation: CASSYGEKLFF.

This clonotype was detected a few times. The CDR3 sequence: CASSEDGQGALGANVLTF. Written as DNA, the CDR3 is TGTGCCAGCAGTGAAGACGGACAGGGGGCGCTTGGGGCCAACGTCCTGACTTTC. This rearrangement joins TRBV6-1 to TRBJ2-6, with 11 nucleotides matching TRBD1. The CDR3 length is 18 residues. Germline lookup yields CDR1 MNHNS and CDR2 SASEGT. V lost 1 base and J lost 3; bases outside the gene matches: 5.

The chain links TRBV19 to TRBJ2-1, with 8 bases that match TRBD2. With V trimmed by 2 bases and J by 7 bases, 10 bases remained unmatched. The CDR3 consists of 16 residues. CDR1 and CDR2 from the germline V gene are LNHDA and SQIVND (reference sequence). CDR3 DNA sequence: TGTGCCAGTAGTATAAGTCATGCGGGAGGTGGGAATGAGCAGTTCTTC. Translated, it gives CASSISHAGGGNEQFF.

On this clonotype: A much larger clonotype is one base distant, so this may be a read error. The rearrangement joins TRBV25-1 to TRBJ2-2; D not certain. CDR3 length: 11 residues. CDR1 is MGHDK, CDR2 SYGVNS, per germline. Trimming left V 7 bases short and J 2 bases short, with 2 bases between. CDR3 in amino acids: CASINTGELFF. The CDR3 DNA sequence: TGTGCCAGCATTAACACCGGGGAGCTGTTTTTT. The variable domain in full, with the rest retrieved from reference TRBV25-1 and TRBJ2-2, is EADIYQTPRYLVIGTGKKITLECSQTMGHDKMYWYQQDPGMELHLIHYSYGVNSTEKGDLSSESTVSRIRTEHFPLTLESARPSHTSQYLCASINTGELFFGEGSRLTVL.

Ten or more counts support this clonotype. This chain joins TRBV28 and TRBJ1-2; D not certain. This CDR3 is 11 amino acids long. Looked up from germline, CDR1 is MDHEN and CDR2 is SYDVKM. V was shortened by 4 bases and J by 8 bases, with 8 bases between the two germline ends. CDR3 in DNA: TGTGCCAGCAGTTGGACCGGCGGCTACACCTTC. The encoded protein is CASSWTGGYTF.

The J gene is TRBJ1-3, the V gene TRBV11-3; TRBD1 might be the D (5 bases). This CDR3 is 14 amino acids long. Per the germline V gene, CDR1 is SGHNT and CDR2 is YENEEA. V was pared by 5 bases and J by 2 bases, with 10 bases between. This chain's CDR3 is CASSTRGTGNTIYF. The CDR3 coding sequence is TGTGCCAGCAGCACCCGGGGGACTGGAAACACCATATATTTT.

This clonotype was seen repeatedly, ten times or more. CDR3 DNA sequence: TGTGCCAGCAGTGAAGCCGAGACAGGGGGCAAGGAAAAACTGTTTTTT. It is translated as CASSEAETGGKEKLFF. J is TRBJ1-4 and V is TRBV6-1, with TRBD1 identical over 10 bases. CDR1 is MNHNS, CDR2 SASEGT, per germline. The J segment lost 8 bases and the V segment lost 0 bases, leaving 6 bases of the junction unmatched. The CDR3 is 16 amino acids.

Many counts were recorded for this clonotype. This chain joins TRBV2 and TRBJ1-1; TRBD1 is a possible D gene (6 bases). Germline CDR1 SNHLY, CDR2 FYNNEI. This CDR3 spans 16 amino acids. V lost 1 base and J lost 0, with 12 bases in between. This CDR3 is CASSEVGGGLNTEAFF. CDR3 nucleotides: TGTGCCAGCAGTGAAGTTGGGGGCGGGCTGAACACTGAAGCTTTCTTT.

This clonotype occurred many times. The chain combines TRBV27 with TRBJ1-1, with D uncertain. The CDR3 loop spans 11 amino acids. Germline V CDR1 and CDR2: MNHEY, SMNVEV (reference sequence). Between the trimmed V and J ends, which lost 7 bases and 1 base, there was a span of 4 bases. CDR3 protein: CASIRNTEAFF. The CDR3 nucleotides read TGTGCCAGCATACGGAACACTGAAGCTTTCTTT.

This clonotype appeared many times. J is TRBJ1-2 and V is TRBV2, with D perhaps matching TRBD1 (5 bases). CDR1 and CDR2 from the germline V gene are SNHLY and FYNNEI. The CDR3 covers 13 residues. Trimming shortened V by 7 bases and J by 5 bases, and 14 bases separated the two germline ends. The CDR3 DNA follows: TGTGCCAGCACCGGGGGGATAGCTTATGGCTACACCTTC. Residues: CASTGGIAYGYTF.

This clonotype has just a few counts. V is TRBV29-1 and J is TRBJ1-2; tentatively, D is TRBD1 (5 bases). Germline V gene data show CDR1 as SQVTM and CDR2 as ANQGSEA. The V end lost 4 bases, the J end lost 3 bases, and 12 bases lay between the germline ends. This CDR3 spans 13 amino acids. The CDR3 region has the DNA TGCAGCGTTGCAACAGGCTCCGACTATGGCTACACCTTC. Its protein is CSVATGSDYGYTF.

V usage is TRBV18 and J usage is TRBJ2-5; TRBD1 matches at 9 bases. The CDR3 runs to 15 residues. Germline V gene data show CDR1 as KGHSH and CDR2 as LQKENI. V shed 5 bases, J shed 9 bases, and the junction held 13 bases outside the gene matches. The CDR3 is CASSSTGQGGGAQYF. As DNA, the CDR3 is TGTGCCAGCTCATCCACGGGACAGGGTGGCGGGGCCCAGTACTTC.

This clonotype has ten or more counts. The chain recombines TRBV2 with TRBJ2-1; no reliable D call. Between the trimmed V and J ends, which lost 4 bases and 0 bases, there was a span of 7 bases. Germline values: CDR1 SNHLY, CDR2 FYNNEI. The CDR3 runs to 14 residues. CDR3 DNA sequence: TGTGCCAGCAGTGGTGATTCCTCCTACAATGAGCAGTTCTTC. Translated, it gives CASSGDSSYNEQFF.

The V call is TRBV20-1, the J call TRBJ2-7; a weak D match, TRBD1 (5 bases). This CDR3 contains 13 residues. V lost 3 bases to trimming and J lost 5 bases, with 14 bases between them. Germline CDR1 reads DFQATT; CDR2 reads SNEGSKA (reference sequence). CDR3 DNA: TGCAGTGCTAGCCACTATAGGGGCGACGAGCAGTACTTC. Protein: CSASHYRGDEQYF.

This clonotype has ten or more counts. The chain is built from TRBV24-1 and TRBJ2-2; D remains ambiguous. CDR1 and CDR2 from the germline V gene are KGHDR and SFDVKD. This CDR3 comprises 13 residues. Deletions cut 1 base from V and 7 bases from J, with 6 bases between. The CDR3 loop is CATSDLTVGELFF. As DNA, the CDR3 is TGTGCCACCAGTGATTTAACGGTCGGGGAGCTGTTTTTT.

As for this clonotype: The junction departs from germline at one end; a sequencing error may be responsible. This chain joins TRBV10-3 and TRBJ1-4; no firm D call. CDR1 and CDR2 from the germline V gene are ENHRY and SYGVKD. This CDR3 is built from 13 residues. CDR3 DNA: TGTGCCATTGGGCAGCAAGCTAATGCAAAACTGTTTTTT. Translated: CAIGQQANAKLFF.

This clonotype was detected only a few times. The chain joins TRBV7-9 to TRBJ2-7; a possible D gene is TRBD2 (5 bases). Germline CDR1 and CDR2: SEHNR and FQNEAQ (reference sequence). The CDR3 consists of 16 residues. V was cut by 1 base and J by 1 base, with 14 bases left in between. CDR3 sequence: CASSLGGWEPSYEQYF. CDR3 nucleotide sequence: TGTGCCAGCAGCTTAGGAGGTTGGGAGCCTTCCTACGAGCAGTACTTC. Full variable domain (missing parts from reference TRBV7-9 and TRBJ2-7): DTGVSQNPRHKITKRGQNVTFRCDPISEHNRLYWYRQTLGQGPEFLTYFQNEAQLEKSRLLSDRFSAERPKGSFSTLEIQRTEQGDSAMYLCASSLGGWEPSYEQYFGPGTRLTVT.

Many counts were recorded for this clonotype. The chain is built from TRBV3-1 and TRBJ1-4; unclear D gene. V was cut by 2 bases and J by 10 bases, with 8 bases left in between. The germline CDR1 and CDR2 sequences are LGHDT and YNNKEL (reference sequence). This CDR3 is 12 amino acids long. The CDR3 protein is CASSQFEGKLFF. In nucleotides, the CDR3 is TGTGCCAGCAGCCAATTCGAGGGAAAACTGTTTTTT.

This clonotype was picked up a small number of times. The V and J genes are TRBV10-3 and TRBJ2-2; tentatively, D is TRBD1 or TRBD2 (6 bases each). Between the trimmed V and J ends, which lost 0 bases and 2 bases, there was a span of 10 bases. The CDR3 runs to 16 residues. Germline V gene lookup returns CDR1 ENHRY and CDR2 SYGVKD. CDR3 in DNA: TGTGCCATCAGTGAGTCGGGGGGACAAAACACCGGGGAGCTGTTTTTT. The encoded protein is CAISESGGQNTGELFF.